These 4 T cell receptor beta chains were all obtained from the same sample, sequenced in a study of blood T cell repertoires in COVID-19. Profiled with immunoSEQ multiplex PCR; TCRdb holds only in-frame clones, not every one. The sample consists of more than 150,000 clones, about 80% of them appearing once. Sequenced sample: peripheral blood. These receptor sequences come from a human donor in a cohort sampled during active COVID-19.

J is TRBJ2-3 and V is TRBV7-6; D is unresolved. Germline-derived CDR1 and CDR2 are SGHVS and FNYEAQ. Trimming pared 1 base from V and 5 bases from J, leaving 13 bases between. The CDR3 runs to 15 residues. The CDR3 reads CASSLDSTTGDTQYF. CDR3 nucleotide sequence: TGTGCCAGCAGCTTAGATTCAACCACTGGAGATACGCAGTATTTT.

This rearrangement joins TRBV19 to TRBJ1-1; maybe TRBD1 (5 bases). Germline CDR1 reads LNHDA; CDR2 reads SQIVND (reference sequence). Between the trimmed V and J ends, which lost 6 bases and 3 bases, there was a span of 17 bases. The CDR3 is 15 residues long. The CDR3 nucleotides read TGTGCCAGTAGGGGGGACTCTGACGGGGACACTGAAGCTTTCTTT. This sequence encodes CASRGDSDGDTEAFF. Complete variable domain (other parts from reference TRBV19 and TRBJ1-1): DGGITQSPKYLFRKEGQNVTLSCEQNLNHDAMYWYRQDPGQGLRLIYYSQIVNDFQKGDIAEGYSVSREKKESFPLTVTSAQKNPTAFYLCASRGDSDGDTEAFFGQGTRLTVV.

The rearrangement uses TRBV13 and TRBJ1-1, with TRBD1 matching 8 bases. The CDR3 length is 13 residues. J gave up 6 bases and V 5 bases, and 5 bases lay outside the gene matches. Per germline, CDR1 PRHDT and CDR2 FYEKMQ (reference sequence). For the CDR3, the DNA is TGTGCCAGCAGCCAGACAGGGGCCGCTGAAGCTTTCTTT. Translating gives CASSQTGAAEAFF.

The rearrangement joins TRBV7-3 to TRBJ2-3, with 8 bases lining up with TRBD2. The CDR3 consists of 15 residues. The J segment lost 0 bases and the V segment lost 4 bases, leaving 3 bases of the junction unmatched. CDR1 is SGHTA, CDR2 FQGTGA, per germline. Here the CDR3 reads CASSSTGGSTDTQYF. The CDR3 DNA reads TGTGCCAGCAGCTCAACGGGGGGGAGCACAGATACGCAGTATTTT.